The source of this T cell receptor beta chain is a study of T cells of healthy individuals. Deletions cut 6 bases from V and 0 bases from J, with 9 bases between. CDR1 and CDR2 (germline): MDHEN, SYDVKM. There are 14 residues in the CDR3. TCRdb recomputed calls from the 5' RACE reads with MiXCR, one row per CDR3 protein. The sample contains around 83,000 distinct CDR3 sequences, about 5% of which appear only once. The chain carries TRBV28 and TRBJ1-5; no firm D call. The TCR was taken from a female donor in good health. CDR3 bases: TGTGCCAGCAGCCGACCGATTAGCAATCAGCCCCAGCATTTT. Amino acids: CASSRPISNQPQHF.